These 21 T cell receptor beta chains were all obtained from the same sample, sequenced in a study of CD8 T cells in ankylosing spondylitis. Each CDR3 protein is one row after TCRdb ran MiXCR on the 5' RACE reads. There are about 140,000 distinct CDR3 sequences in the sample; roughly 8.4% occur only once, and 7.3% lies in the top ten. The sample comprised synovial fluid, either unsorted or a sorted T cell fraction (not recorded which). The source is a male donor with ankylosing spondylitis.

This clonotype was counted between two and nine times. The chain carries TRBV21-1 and TRBJ1-1; the table's D call of TRBD1 was not tested on the DNA. TRBV21-1 is listed as a pseudogene. The CDR3 totals 19 residues. The CDR3 spells CASSVQFSGTGGPDAEAFF. Written as DNA, the CDR3 is TGTGCCAGCAGCGTCCAGTTCTCGGGGACAGGGGGCCCCGACGCTGAAGCTTTCTTT.

This clonotype has a count of ten or more. The chain combines TRBV5-4 with TRBJ1-6; D ambiguous. Germline CDR1 and CDR2: SGHNT and YYREEE (reference sequence). This CDR3 has 12 amino acids. Trimming shortened V by 2 bases and J by 10 bases, and 7 bases separated the two germline ends. CDR3 loop: CASSFPASPLHF. In nucleotides, the CDR3 is TGTGCCAGCAGCTTCCCGGCCTCACCCCTCCACTTT.

This clonotype has ten or more counts. This chain uses TRBV20-1 with TRBJ2-3; D remains unclear. Looked up from germline, CDR1 is DFQATT and CDR2 is SNEGSKA (reference sequence). Trimming removed 4 bases at V and 3 bases at J, with 8 bases between. CDR3 size: 12 residues. The CDR3 spells CSAIAETDTQYF. The CDR3 DNA follows: TGCAGTGCTATTGCGGAGACAGATACGCAGTATTTT.

The chain has TRBV7-2 and TRBJ2-7; TRBD2 aligns across 14 bases. Germline CDR1 reads SGHTA; CDR2 reads FQGNSA. This CDR3 is built from 17 residues. J gave up 9 bases and V 0 bases, and 10 bases lay outside the gene matches. The CDR3 coding sequence is TGTGCCAGCAGCTTAGCTCTGACTAGCGGGAGGGCCGGAGGGCAGTACTTC. Residues: CASSLALTSGRAGGQYF.

This clonotype was found a few times. The rearrangement joins TRBV9 to TRBJ2-7; D may be TRBD1 (6 bases). This CDR3 is 13 amino acids long. Germline CDR1 SGDLS, CDR2 YYNGEE. Trimming pared 0 bases from V and 3 bases from J, leaving 7 bases between. CDR3 amino acids: CASSVEQGYEQYF. CDR3 in DNA: TGTGCCAGCAGCGTAGAACAGGGCTACGAGCAGTACTTC. Using reference TRBV9 and TRBJ2-7 for the parts outside the CDR3, the full variable domain is DSGVTQTPKHLITATGQRVTLRCSPRSGDLSVYWYQQSLDQGLQFLIQYYNGEERAKGNILERFSAQQFPDLHSELNLSSLELGDSALYFCASSVEQGYEQYFGPGTRLTVT.

This clonotype was picked up many times. The J gene is TRBJ2-7, the V gene TRBV5-8, with TRBD2 as a possible D gene (6 bases). The CDR3 length is 13 residues. Germline CDR1 SGHTS, CDR2 YDEGEE. The germline V and J ends were trimmed by 0 bases and 4 bases, with 8 bases remaining between them. The chain's CDR3 is CASSLGGLYEQYF. The CDR3 DNA is TGTGCCAGCAGCTTGGGGGGACTGTACGAGCAGTACTTC.

This clonotype was seen at least ten times. This chain joins TRBV7-6 and TRBJ2-7; possible D gene TRBD1, 5 bases. Trimming stripped 5 bases from V and 3 bases from J, with 11 bases between. The CDR3 runs to 13 residues. Per germline, CDR1 SGHVS and CDR2 FNYEAQ. CDR3: CASSPMTVYEQYF. For the CDR3, the DNA is TGTGCCAGCAGCCCTATGACAGTCTACGAGCAGTACTTC.

V usage is TRBV5-4 and J usage is TRBJ1-1; D is unclear. CDR3 length: 13 residues. Germline-derived CDR1 and CDR2 are SGHNT and YYREEE (reference sequence). Trimming pared 2 bases from V and 7 bases from J, leaving 12 bases between. CDR3 sequence reads: CASSLYSSFEAFF. The CDR3 DNA reads TGTGCCAGCAGCTTATACAGTAGCTTTGAAGCTTTCTTT.

This clonotype was found many times. V gene TRBV7-3 combines with J gene TRBJ1-1; possibly TRBD1 for D (6 bases). The germline V gene encodes CDR1 SGHTA and CDR2 FQGTGA. Trimming removed 1 base at V and 4 bases at J, with 10 bases between. The CDR3 runs 14 residues. CDR3: CASSLIGGGTEAFF. The CDR3 nucleotides read TGTGCCAGCAGCTTAATTGGAGGGGGCACTGAAGCTTTCTTT. The entire variable domain, with the rest obtained from reference TRBV7-3 and TRBJ1-1, is as follows: GAGVSQTPSNKVTEKGKYVELRCDPISGHTALYWYRQSLGQGPEFLIYFQGTGAADDSGLPNDRFFAVRPEGSVSTLKIQRTERGDSAVYLCASSLIGGGTEAFFGQGTRLTVV.

This clonotype was observed a few times. The DNA of the CDR3 is TGTGCCAGCAGCCTAGGACTAGCGGGAGACAGGAAGACCCAGTACTTC. Protein: CASSLGLAGDRKTQYF. This chain uses TRBV27 with TRBJ2-5; 13 positions agree with TRBD2. The CDR3 is 16 amino acids. Per the germline V gene, CDR1 is MNHEY and CDR2 is SMNVEV (reference sequence). V gave up 6 bases and J gave up 6 bases; unmatched junction bases: 10.

This chain joins TRBV28 and TRBJ2-5, with 7 nucleotides matching TRBD1. The germline V gene has CDR1 MDHEN and CDR2 SYDVKM. Trimming at V came to 3 bases and at J to 1 base, leaving 8 bases not matched to a gene. The length of the CDR3 is 16 residues. CDR3 coding DNA: TGTGCCAGCAGTTTTCCGACAGGGAAGGTCCAAGAGACCCAGTACTTC. It yields the protein CASSFPTGKVQETQYF.

The sample holds many counts of this clonotype. The V and J genes are TRBV7-2 and TRBJ2-1; the D gene could be TRBD1 or TRBD2 (5 bases each). The CDR3 extends over 14 amino acids. Germline V gene sequence: CDR1 SGHTA, CDR2 FQGNSA. The V gene lost 5 bases and the J gene lost 12 bases, with 20 bases spanning the gap. CDR3 residues: CASSPGRGLGGQFF. CDR3 bases: TGTGCCAGCAGCCCGGGAAGGGGTTTAGGAGGGCAGTTCTTC. Filled out from reference TRBV7-2 and TRBJ2-1, the complete variable domain reads GAGVSQSPSNKVTEKGKDVELRCDPISGHTALYWYRQSLGQGLEFLIYFQGNSAPDKSGLPSDRFSAERTGGSVSTLTIQRTQQEDSAVYLCASSPGRGLGGQFFGPGTRLTVL.

This clonotype was seen many times. J is TRBJ2-5 and V is TRBV4-2, with D possibly being TRBD1 (5 bases). V lost 0 bases and J lost 7, with 9 bases in between. Per the germline V gene, CDR1 is LGHNA and CDR2 is YNFKEQ. CDR3 size: 13 residues. The CDR3 bases are TGTGCCAGCAGCCAAGATTGGGGCGGGACCCAGTACTTC. It encodes CASSQDWGGTQYF.

This clonotype was seen many times. The gene calls are TRBV28 and TRBJ1-2, with a weak D call TRBD1 (6 bases). V was trimmed by 5 bases and J by 1 base, leaving 8 bases between them. This CDR3 comprises 13 residues. From germline, CDR1 is MDHEN and CDR2 SYDVKM. CDR3 in amino acids: CASSQGFNYGYTF. Written as DNA, the CDR3 is TGTGCCAGCAGTCAGGGGTTTAACTATGGCTACACCTTC.

This clonotype was counted between two and nine times. V gene TRBV6-1 combines with J gene TRBJ2-7, with a possible D match to TRBD1 (6 bases). V was cut by 8 bases and J by 4 bases, with 18 bases left in between. CDR1 is MNHNS, CDR2 SASEGT, per germline. This CDR3 contains 14 residues. As DNA, the CDR3 is TGTGCCAGCCAGAAGGAACAGGGTGGGTACGAGCAGTACTTC. Residues: CASQKEQGGYEQYF.

About this clonotype itself: One end of the junction fails to match germline, which may point to a read error. The V and J genes are TRBV24-1 and TRBJ2-5; possibly TRBD2 for D (6 bases). Germline CDR1 is KGHDR and CDR2 is SFDVKD. This CDR3 is built from 14 residues. CDR3 loop: CATSGPGTQETQYF. The CDR3 nucleotides read TGTGCCACAAGTGGGCCGGGGACTCAAGAGACCCAGTACTTC.

This rearrangement joins TRBV7-2 to TRBJ2-7, with 9 bases aligning to TRBD2. Trimming at V came to 5 bases and at J to 4 bases, leaving 9 bases not matched to a gene. The germline CDR1 and CDR2 sequences are SGHTA and FQGNSA. The CDR3 sequence is 15 residues long. CDR3 residues: CASSQFSGGGYEQYF. Written as DNA, the CDR3 is TGTGCCAGCAGCCAATTTAGCGGGGGAGGGTACGAGCAGTACTTC.

With regard to this clonotype: The junction departs from germline at one end; a sequencing error may be responsible. The V and J genes are TRBV18 and TRBJ2-6; D perhaps matches TRBD1 (5 bases). Germline CDR1 KGHSH, CDR2 LQKENI. This CDR3 is built from 17 residues. Written as DNA, the CDR3 is TGTGCCAGCTCCCCCAGGGCGGTTAACTCTGGGGCCTACGTCCTGACTTTC. Its translation: CASSPRAVNSGAYVLTF.

This clonotype was observed a handful of times. This rearrangement joins TRBV7-2 to TRBJ2-3; 11 bases line up with TRBD2. CDR1 and CDR2 from the germline V gene are SGHTA and FQGNSA. With V trimmed by 6 bases and J by 8 bases, 10 bases remained unmatched. This CDR3 region has 15 residues. The CDR3 here is CASRFSGGVRGTQYF. The CDR3 region has the DNA TGTGCCAGCAGGTTTAGCGGGGGGGTTCGGGGTACGCAGTATTTT.

The gene calls are TRBV29-1 and TRBJ1-5; 8 bases are shared with TRBD1. The germline V gene has CDR1 SQVTM and CDR2 ANQGSEA. CDR3 length: 13 residues. The V segment lost 6 bases and the J segment 3 bases; nucleotides outside the gene matches: 4. CDR3 in DNA: TGCAGCGTACGACAGGGGTTCAATCAGCCCCAGCATTTT. It encodes CSVRQGFNQPQHF. The full variable domain, in which reference TRBV29-1 and TRBJ1-5 provide the parts outside the CDR3, is SAVISQKPSRDICQRGTSLTIQCQVDSQVTMMFWYRQQPGQSLTLIATANQGSEATYESGFVIDKFPISRPNLTFSTLTVSNMSPEDSSIYLCSVRQGFNQPQHFGDGTRLSIL.

This clonotype was observed a single time. It may be a read error: a sequence one base away is much more abundant. The V gene is TRBV3-1, the J gene TRBJ1-5; the D is unclear. Germline V gives CDR1 LGHDT, CDR2 YNNKEL (reference sequence). The CDR3 spans 13 residues. V lost 4 bases to trimming and J lost 7 bases, with 11 bases between them. CDR3 sequence (DNA): TGTGCCAGCAGCCCCCCGGCTCGGCAGCCCCAGCATTTT. The encoded protein is CASSPPARQPQHF.